This T cell receptor beta chain was profiled in a study of vaccination and CD4 T cells after COVID-19. Study-wide context: The convalescents were made up of six males and four females, two of whom were Hispanic. Once diagnosed, patients had post-COVID samples drawn a median around 110 days later (range 35 to 161).

The treatment was: roughly nine-day PBMC culture with coronavirus spike peptide pools or control peptides (ViraFEST assay). ViraFEST relied on peptide pools to expand antigen-specific T cells; the TCRs were sequenced afterward. CD4+ T cells that had been cultured provided DNA sequenced with the Oncomine TCR Beta short-read assay. Researchers extracted genomic DNA from CD4+ T cells that had been cultured. TCRdb recomputed calls from the PCR reads with MiXCR, one row per CDR3 protein. The data contain fewer than 15,000 distinct CDR3 sequences, about half of them singletons. Trimming shortened V by 10 bases and J by 0 bases, and 14 bases separated the two germline ends. This CDR3 region has 14 residues. Germline V gives CDR1 LNHDA, CDR2 SQIVND (reference sequence). A note on this clonotype: The antigen remains unidentified.

This TCR was recovered from a human donor who had recovered from COVID-19. The chain uses TRBV19 and TRBJ2-3; D unresolved. The sample was CD4+ T cells from blood, cultured in vitro. CDR3 sequence reads: CATRTEPSTDTQYF. The CDR3 DNA sequence: TGTGCCACAAGGACGGAACCGAGCACAGATACGCAGTATTTT.